These 5 T cell receptor beta chains share one sample of origin, sequenced in a study of blood T cell repertoires in COVID-19. The method was immunoSEQ multiplex PCR; TCRdb's version includes in-frame clones alone and lacks a portion of them. The table shows over 50,000 clones, with about nine tenths occurring only once. Sequencing was performed on peripheral blood. The receptors stem from an elderly man with acute or convalescent COVID-19.

The table lists this clone with a count of one. The chain joins TRBV19 to TRBJ1-2; 7 bases are shared with TRBD1. This CDR3 region has 13 residues. V was pared by 6 bases and J by 2 bases, with 3 bases of the junction left unmatched. Germline lookup yields CDR1 LNHDA and CDR2 SQIVND (reference sequence). CDR3 sequence: CASRDRPNYGYTF. CDR3 bases: TGTGCCAGTAGGGACAGGCCCAACTATGGCTACACCTTC.

DNA of the CDR3: TGTGCCAGCAGCCTCGGACTCTTTAGTGGGGAAGCTTTCTTT. Its protein is CASSLGLFSGEAFF. This chain uses TRBV7-9 with TRBJ1-1; D call uncertain. Trimming shortened V by 5 bases and J by 8 bases, and 18 bases separated the two germline ends. This CDR3 has 14 residues. Germline V gene data show CDR1 as SEHNR and CDR2 as FQNEAQ (reference sequence).

The V call is TRBV2, the J call TRBJ2-1; 9 nucleotides match TRBD2. This CDR3 has 15 amino acids. Looked up from germline, CDR1 is SNHLY and CDR2 is FYNNEI. Germline trimming cut 2 bases from V and 6 bases from J; bases unmatched to any gene: 5. CDR3: CASSESLAGANEQFF. CDR3 bases: TGTGCCAGCAGTGAAAGTTTAGCGGGGGCCAATGAGCAGTTCTTC.

V is TRBV5-1 and J is TRBJ2-7; D is undetermined. The CDR3 spans 14 residues. Germline V gene sequence: CDR1 SGHRS, CDR2 YFSETQ. Deletions cut 1 base from V and 4 bases from J, with 12 bases between. CDR3 amino acids: CASSLNAGTYEQYF. The CDR3 nucleotides are TGCGCCAGCAGCTTGAACGCAGGCACGTACGAGCAGTACTTC.

The J gene is TRBJ1-1, the V gene TRBV7-3; TRBD1 aligns across 7 bases. V lost 5 bases to trimming and J lost 6 bases; unmatched junction nucleotides: 9. CDR1 and CDR2 from the germline V gene are SGHTA and FQGTGA. The CDR3 runs to 14 residues. CDR3 sequence (DNA): TGTGCCAGCAGCCTTACAGGGGCCCTACCTGAAGCTTTCTTT. The encoded protein is CASSLTGALPEAFF.